This T cell receptor beta chain is drawn from a study of T cell clonotyping in hematopoietic cell transplantation (dated by TCRdb to about 2021). For the study in its entirety: A total of some 130 blood samples were gathered in the study from a few dozen consecutive transplant recipients along with their related donors. Recruitment of patients ran from September 2015 to early 2017, and follow-up continued until late 2020 or until death.

The immunoSEQ assay, a bias-controlled multiplex PCR with V- and J-specific primers, was used to amplify TCR beta CDR3 regions from genomic DNA. In a second PCR step, a proprietary barcode and Illumina adapter sequences were attached to the CDR3 amplicons. An Illumina MiSeq instrument was used to sequence the CDR3 libraries. The paper's processing steps were these. Export and quality control were handled in immunoSEQ Analyzer 3.0, while downstream analyses relied on R Bioconductor and Immunarch. Only productive rearrangements in the normalized downsampled data set went into calculating the repertoire metrics. In the normalized cohort, clonotypes with more than 5 templates were defined as pathologically expanded. Repertoire diversity was measured with the Inverse Simpson Index. CMV-specificity analyses were carried out on the non-normalized data set to capture all clonotypes. Imported from immuneACCESS, the table was reduced by TCRdb to in-frame sequences with V and J called. These copies leave out some clones; in studies compared against another copy, an unresolved V gene accounts for under half, and the cause of the remainder is not known. The V and J calls and clone size are taken from that table; D and trimming were inferred from the DNA. Recorded for this sample are approximately 41,000 clones; about 95% of them occurred a single time. The ten largest clonotypes hold around 1% of the sample.

For TCR beta sequencing, blood samples came from the related transplant donors. Using Nuclei Lysis Solution, genomic DNA was extracted from unfractionated peripheral blood mononuclear cells that were either fresh or cryopreserved. From a lookup of the germline V gene, CDR1 and CDR2 are ENHRY and SYGVKD. V was cut back by 3 bases and J by 4 bases, leaving a gap of 9 bases between them. The CDR3 runs 14 residues from the cysteine to the phenylalanine. Just the 42-base CDR3 DNA is kept, in frame starting at base 1. Worth noting for this clone: Its antigen specificity is not known. Per-nucleotide qualities are absent, and no much larger clonotype sits a single base away.

Broad study findings and their caveats: Sample size was limited, and cells were not sorted, so CD4 and CD8 repertoire contributions could not be separated. Donor and pretransplant recipient Inverse Simpson Index values predicted broader posttransplant TCR repertoire diversity. Recipient TCR diversity fell after transplant, with pathologically expanded clonotypes rising progressively from day 30 to day 180. Just a small fraction of recipient repertoires overlapped with donor repertoires, and more than 95% appeared de novo at the given depth.

Sequencing was performed on peripheral blood mononuclear cells. Recombination linked TRBV10-3 to TRBJ2-2; the D gene is possibly TRBD2, with 5 bases matching. This TCR derives from a man aged 25-40 years in good health. Some clones in this sample may be carry-over from other donors' samples. The CDR3 here reads CAISDASSTGELFF. Read as DNA, the sequence is TGTGCCATCAGTGACGCTAGCAGCACCGGGGAGCTGTTTTTT.